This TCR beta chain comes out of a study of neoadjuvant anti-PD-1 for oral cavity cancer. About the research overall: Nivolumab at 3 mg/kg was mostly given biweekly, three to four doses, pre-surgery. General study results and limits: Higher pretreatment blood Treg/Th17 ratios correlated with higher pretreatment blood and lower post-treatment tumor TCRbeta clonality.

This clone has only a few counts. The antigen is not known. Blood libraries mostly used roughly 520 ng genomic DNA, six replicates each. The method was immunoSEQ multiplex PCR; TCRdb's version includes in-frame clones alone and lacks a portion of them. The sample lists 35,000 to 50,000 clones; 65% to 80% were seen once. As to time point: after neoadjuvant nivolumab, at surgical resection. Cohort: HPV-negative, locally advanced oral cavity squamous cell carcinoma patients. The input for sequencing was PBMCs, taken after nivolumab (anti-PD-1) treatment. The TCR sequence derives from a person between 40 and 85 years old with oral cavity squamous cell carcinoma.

The CDR3 sequence is CAISDLLGGTEAFF. In DNA, the CDR3 is TGTGCCATCAGTGATTTGTTGGGGGGCACTGAAGCTTTCTTT. The chain has TRBV10-3 and TRBJ1-1; TRBD1 might be the D (5 bases). The CDR3 sequence is 14 residues long. Germline assignment: CDR1 ENHRY and CDR2 SYGVKD. V was cut by 3 bases and J by 4 bases, with 12 bases left in between.